This note documents a single T cell receptor (beta chain) sequence. This record comes from a study of shared clonotypes between healthy human individuals. CDR3 length: 17 residues. The trim removed 0 bases at V and 8 bases at J, leaving 15 bases unmatched. Germline CDR1 is SGHRS and CDR2 is YFSETQ. The method was immunoSEQ multiplex PCR; TCRdb's version includes in-frame clones alone and lacks a portion of them. The data hold about 1.5 million clones, with roughly 97% observed a single time. What was sequenced was naive CD4+ T cells sorted from blood. The subset was: CD45RA+ positively selected. The chain recombines TRBV5-1 with TRBJ2-3; 7 bases line up with TRBD1. This TCR derives from a man aged 25-45 years in good health. CDR3 DNA: TGCGCCAGCAGCTTGGCGACAGGGACCGGCCGACATGTTACGCAGTATTTT. Translating it yields CASSLATGTGRHVTQYF.